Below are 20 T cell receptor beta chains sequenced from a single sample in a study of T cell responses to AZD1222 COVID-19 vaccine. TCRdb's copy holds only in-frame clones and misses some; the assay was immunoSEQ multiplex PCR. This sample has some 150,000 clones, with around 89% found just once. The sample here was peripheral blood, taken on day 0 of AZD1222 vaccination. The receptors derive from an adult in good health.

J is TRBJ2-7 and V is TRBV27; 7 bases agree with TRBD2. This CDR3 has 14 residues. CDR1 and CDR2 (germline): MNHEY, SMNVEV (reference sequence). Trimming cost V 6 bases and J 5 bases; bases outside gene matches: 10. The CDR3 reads CASSHGGGIDEQYF. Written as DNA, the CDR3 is TGTGCCAGCAGCCATGGGGGAGGGATCGACGAGCAGTACTTC.

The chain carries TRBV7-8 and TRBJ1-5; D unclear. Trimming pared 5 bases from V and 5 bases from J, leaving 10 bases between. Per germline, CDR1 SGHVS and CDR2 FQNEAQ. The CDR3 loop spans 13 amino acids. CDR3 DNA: TGTGCCAGCAGCCCCGTGTCCCATCAGCCCCAGCATTTT. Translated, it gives CASSPVSHQPQHF.

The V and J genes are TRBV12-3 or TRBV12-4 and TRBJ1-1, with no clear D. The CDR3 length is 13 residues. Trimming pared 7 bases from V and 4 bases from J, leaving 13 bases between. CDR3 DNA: TGTGCCAGCACCGAAATTGTGAGCACTGAAGCTTTCTTT. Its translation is CASTEIVSTEAFF.

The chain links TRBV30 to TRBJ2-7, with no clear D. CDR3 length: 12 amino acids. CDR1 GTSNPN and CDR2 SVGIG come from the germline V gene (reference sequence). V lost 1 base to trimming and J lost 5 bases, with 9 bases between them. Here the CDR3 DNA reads TGTGCCTGGAGTGCCCTTGAGGACGAGCAGTACTTC. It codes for CAWSALEDEQYF. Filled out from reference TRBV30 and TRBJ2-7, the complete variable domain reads SQTIHQWPATLVQPVGSPLSLECTVEGTSNPNLYWYRQAAGRGLQLLFYSVGIGQISSEVPQNLSASRPQDRQFILSSKKLLLSDSGFYLCAWSALEDEQYFGPGTRLTVT.

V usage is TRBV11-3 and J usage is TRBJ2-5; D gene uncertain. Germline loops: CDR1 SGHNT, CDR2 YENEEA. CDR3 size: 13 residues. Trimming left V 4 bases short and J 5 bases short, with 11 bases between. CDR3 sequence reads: CASSSQSGETQYF. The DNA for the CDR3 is TGTGCCAGCAGCTCGCAATCTGGGGAGACCCAGTACTTC.

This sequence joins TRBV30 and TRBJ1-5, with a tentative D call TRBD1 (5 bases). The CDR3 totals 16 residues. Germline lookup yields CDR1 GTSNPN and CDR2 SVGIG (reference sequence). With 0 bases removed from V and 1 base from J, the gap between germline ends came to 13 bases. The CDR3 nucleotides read TGTGCCTGGAGTGTACCCGGGGCGGGGAGCAATCAGCCCCAGCATTTT. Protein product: CAWSVPGAGSNQPQHF.

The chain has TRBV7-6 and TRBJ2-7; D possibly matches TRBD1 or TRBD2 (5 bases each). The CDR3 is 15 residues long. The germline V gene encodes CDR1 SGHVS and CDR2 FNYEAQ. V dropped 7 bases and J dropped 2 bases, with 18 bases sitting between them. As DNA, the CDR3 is TGTGCCAGCACCACACTCCGGGACGGAACCTACGAGCAGTACTTC. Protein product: CASTTLRDGTYEQYF. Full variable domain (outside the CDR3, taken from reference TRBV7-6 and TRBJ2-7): GAGVSQSPRYKVTKRGQDVALRCDPISGHVSLYWYRQALGQGPEFLTYFNYEAQQDKSGLPNDRFSAERPEGSISTLTIQRTEQRDSAMYRCASTTLRDGTYEQYFGPGTRLTVT.

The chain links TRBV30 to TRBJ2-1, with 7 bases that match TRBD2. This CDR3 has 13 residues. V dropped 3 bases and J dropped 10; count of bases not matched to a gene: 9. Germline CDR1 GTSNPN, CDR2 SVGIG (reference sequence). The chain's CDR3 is CAWRGQAGREQFF. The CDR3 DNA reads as TGTGCCTGGAGAGGCCAAGCGGGAAGAGAGCAGTTCTTC.

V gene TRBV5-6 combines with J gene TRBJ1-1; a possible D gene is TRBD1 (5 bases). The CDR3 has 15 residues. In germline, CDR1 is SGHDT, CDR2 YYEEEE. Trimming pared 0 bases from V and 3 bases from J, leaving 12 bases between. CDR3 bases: TGTGCCAGCAGCTTGGGAGTGGGGCAGTACACTGAAGCTTTCTTT. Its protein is CASSLGVGQYTEAFF.

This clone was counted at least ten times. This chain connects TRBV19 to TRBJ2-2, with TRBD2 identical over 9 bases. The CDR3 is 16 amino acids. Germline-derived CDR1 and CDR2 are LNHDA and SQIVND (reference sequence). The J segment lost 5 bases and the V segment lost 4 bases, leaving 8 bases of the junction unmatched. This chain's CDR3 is CASSRHSGRGTGELFF. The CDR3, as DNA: TGTGCCAGTAGTAGGCATAGCGGGAGAGGGACCGGGGAGCTGTTTTTT.

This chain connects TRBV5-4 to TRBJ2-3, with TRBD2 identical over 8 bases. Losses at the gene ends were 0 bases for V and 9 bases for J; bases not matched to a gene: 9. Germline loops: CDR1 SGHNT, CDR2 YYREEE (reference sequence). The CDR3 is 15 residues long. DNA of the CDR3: TGTGCCAGCAGCTTGGCGGGGGGGGGCGGCGACACGCAGTATTTT. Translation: CASSLAGGGGDTQYF. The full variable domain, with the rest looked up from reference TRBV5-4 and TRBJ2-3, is ETGVTQSPTHLIKTRGQQVTLRCSSQSGHNTVSWYQQALGQGPQFIFQYYREEENGRGNFPPRFSGLQFPNYSSELNVNALELDDSALYLCASSLAGGGGDTQYFGPGTRLTVL.

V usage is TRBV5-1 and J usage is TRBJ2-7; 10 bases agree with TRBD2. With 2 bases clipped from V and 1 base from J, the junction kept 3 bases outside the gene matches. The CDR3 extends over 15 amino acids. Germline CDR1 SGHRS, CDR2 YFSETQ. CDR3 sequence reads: CASSLTAGGSYEQYF. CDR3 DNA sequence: TGCGCCAGCAGCTTAACAGCGGGAGGGTCCTACGAGCAGTACTTC.

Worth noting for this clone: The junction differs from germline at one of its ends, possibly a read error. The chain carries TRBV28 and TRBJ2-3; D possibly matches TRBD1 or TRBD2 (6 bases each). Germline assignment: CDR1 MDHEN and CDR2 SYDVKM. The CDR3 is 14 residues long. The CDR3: CASGLGGSAGRWVF. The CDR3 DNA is TGTGCCAGCGGGTTGGGGGGCAGTGCAGGGCGTTGGGTTTTT.

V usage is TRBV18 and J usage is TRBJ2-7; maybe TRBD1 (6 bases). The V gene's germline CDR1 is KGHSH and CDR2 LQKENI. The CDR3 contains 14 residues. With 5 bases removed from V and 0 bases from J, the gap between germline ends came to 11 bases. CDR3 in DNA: TGTGCCAGCTCATACGGACAGAGCTCCTACGAGCAGTACTTC. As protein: CASSYGQSSYEQYF.

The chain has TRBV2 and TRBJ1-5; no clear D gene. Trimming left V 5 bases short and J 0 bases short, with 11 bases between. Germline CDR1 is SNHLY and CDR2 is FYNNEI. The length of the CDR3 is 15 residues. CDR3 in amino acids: CASSSRITSNQPQHF. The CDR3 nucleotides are TGTGCCAGCAGTAGCCGGATAACTAGCAATCAGCCCCAGCATTTT.

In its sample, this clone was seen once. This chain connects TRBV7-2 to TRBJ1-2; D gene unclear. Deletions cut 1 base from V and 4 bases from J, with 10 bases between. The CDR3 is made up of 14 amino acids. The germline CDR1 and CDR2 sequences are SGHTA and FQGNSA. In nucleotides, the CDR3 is TGTGCCAGCAGCTTAGATAATGGAGTCTATGGCTACACCTTC. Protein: CASSLDNGVYGYTF.

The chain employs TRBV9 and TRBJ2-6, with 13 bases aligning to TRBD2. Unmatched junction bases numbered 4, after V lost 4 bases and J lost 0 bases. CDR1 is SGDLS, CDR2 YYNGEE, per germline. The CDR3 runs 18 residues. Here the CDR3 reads CASSPRLAGGSGANVLTF. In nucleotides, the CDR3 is TGTGCCAGCAGCCCCCGACTAGCGGGAGGCTCTGGGGCCAACGTCCTGACTTTC.

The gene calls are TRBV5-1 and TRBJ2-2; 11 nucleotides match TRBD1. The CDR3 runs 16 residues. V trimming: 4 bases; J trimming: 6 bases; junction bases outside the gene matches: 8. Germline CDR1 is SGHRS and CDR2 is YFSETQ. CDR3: CASSKDRGPPAGELFF. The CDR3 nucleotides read TGCGCCAGCAGCAAGGACAGGGGGCCGCCGGCCGGGGAGCTGTTTTTT. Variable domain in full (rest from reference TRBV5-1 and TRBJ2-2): KAGVTQTPRYLIKTRGQQVTLSCSPISGHRSVSWYQQTPGQGLQFLFEYFSETQRNKGNFPGRFSGRQFSNSRSEMNVSTLELGDSALYLCASSKDRGPPAGELFFGEGSRLTVL.

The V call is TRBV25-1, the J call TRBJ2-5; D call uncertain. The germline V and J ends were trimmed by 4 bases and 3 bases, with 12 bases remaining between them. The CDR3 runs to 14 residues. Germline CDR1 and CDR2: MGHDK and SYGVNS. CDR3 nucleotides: TGTGCCAGCAGTGTCCCCGGGCCAAAAGAGACCCAGTACTTC. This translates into CASSVPGPKETQYF. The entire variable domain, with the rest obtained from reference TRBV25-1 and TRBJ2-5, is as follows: EADIYQTPRYLVIGTGKKITLECSQTMGHDKMYWYQQDPGMELHLIHYSYGVNSTEKGDLSSESTVSRIRTEHFPLTLESARPSHTSQYLCASSVPGPKETQYFGPGTRLLVL.

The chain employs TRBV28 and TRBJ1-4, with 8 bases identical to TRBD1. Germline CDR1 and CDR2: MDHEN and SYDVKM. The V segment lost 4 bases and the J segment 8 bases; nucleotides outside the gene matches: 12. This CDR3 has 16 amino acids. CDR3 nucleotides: TGTGCCAGCAGTTCCACGGGGACAGGACAGTTGGAAAAACTGTTTTTT. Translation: CASSSTGTGQLEKLFF.